This is a list of T cell receptor beta chains from one sample in a study of control samples from healthy donors and cancer patients. Using immunoSEQ multiplex PCR, the repertoire was profiled, and TCRdb retains in-frame clones only, with some absent. The table has roughly 120,000 clones, approximately 90% seen once. Sequencing input: blood. The receptor source for this set is a human donor in good health. The donor label of this sample is uncertain. Each CDR3 is given with its conserved first and last residue. The D gene is left open where the match is weak. Clone size is not always given. Where it is, it says once, few, many or a class for expanded clones.

>NA|TRBJ1-5|TRBV6-1|NA
TGTGCCAGCAGTGAAGGTGTATTCGGAGGGCCCCAGCATTTT
CASSEGVFGGPQHF
>NA|TRBJ2-1|TRBV9|TRBD1
TGTGCCAGCAGCCCAGGGGGCGTGAACAATGAGCAGTTCTTC
CASSPGGVNNEQFF
>NA|TRBJ2-5|TRBV12-5|NA
TGTGCTAGTGGTTTGGTAGGGGTCGAGACCCAGTACTTC
CASGLVGVETQYF
>NA|TRBJ1-5|TRBV28|NA
TGTGCCAGCAGTTTATCAGGGGCAAGACAGCCCCAGCATTTT
CASSLSGARQPQHF
>NA|TRBJ2-1|TRBV11-3|NA
TGTGCCAGCAGCTTAACTTACGGGAGCTCCTACAATGAGCAGTTCTTC
CASSLTYGSSYNEQFF
>NA|TRBJ1-4|TRBV5-1|NA
TGCGCCAGCGCAGGGGAAGGTGAAAAACTGTTTTTT
CASAGEGEKLFF
>NA|TRBJ1-5|TRBV2|NA
TGTGCCAGCAGTGAAGAGGGCGGTTTGGGCAATCAGCCCCAGCATTTT
CASSEEGGLGNQPQHF
>NA|TRBJ1-4|TRBV30|NA
TGTGCCTGGAGCCAAAGGGGTCTTCTTAATGAAAAACTGTTTTTT
CAWSQRGLLNEKLFF
>once|TRBJ2-3|TRBV6-4|NA
TGTGCCAGCAGTGAAGGCTTACCCACAGATACGCAGTATTTT
CASSEGLPTDTQYF
>NA|TRBJ2-3|TRBV5-1|NA
TGCGCCAGCAGCTTGGGTGATAGAGGTAGCACAGATACGCAGTATTTT
CASSLGDRGSTDTQYF
>NA|TRBJ2-3|TRBV19|NA
TGTGCCAGTAGCCTGACGGGGGCCACAGATACGCAGTATTTT
CASSLTGATDTQYF
>NA|TRBJ1-5|TRBV6-7|NA
TGTGCCAGCAGTACACGCTGGACAAGGCAGTTTCAGCCCCAGCATTTT
CASSTRWTRQFQPQHF
>once|TRBJ2-7|TRBV5-1|NA
TGCGCCAGCAGCTTGGTTTCGAGTACCTACGAGCAGTACTTC
CASSLVSSTYEQYF
>NA|TRBJ2-5|TRBV10-2|TRBD2
TGCGCCAGCAGTAGTAGCGGGGGGGCCTCTCGGGAGACCCAGTACTTC
CASSSSGGASRETQYF
>NA|TRBJ2-5|TRBV6-2/TRBV6-3|TRBD2
TGTGCCAGCAGTTGGAAAGCGGGGGGTCAGACCCAGTACTTC
CASSWKAGGQTQYF
>NA|TRBJ1-2|TRBV14|NA
TGTGCCAGCAGCCACCAGGGAGGTGGCTACACCTTC
CASSHQGGGYTF
>few|TRBJ1-1|TRBV2|NA
TGTGCCAGCAGTCTAAGAAGACAAGGGAAGAATGAAGCTTTCTTT
CASSLRRQGKNEAFF
>NA|TRBJ2-6|TRBV4-1|NA
TGCGCCAGCAGCCAAGGACGCTCTGGGGCCAACGTCCTGACTTTC
CASSQGRSGANVLTF
>NA|TRBJ2-7|TRBV21-1|NA
TGTGCCAGCCGTAACCACGAGCAGTACTTC
CASRNHEQYF
>once|TRBJ2-3|TRBV12-5|NA
TGTGCTAGTGGTTTGGGGCGGGATGGGCAGATCTTCACAGATACGCAGTATTTT
CASGLGRDGQIFTDTQYF
>few|TRBJ1-2|TRBV30|TRBD1
TGTGCCTGGGCCTCGGGACAGTACCTTGGCAACTATGGCTACACCTTC
CAWASGQYLGNYGYTF
>NA|TRBJ1-1|TRBV5-1|NA
TGCGCCAGCAGCCTGCAAGAAAACACTGAAGCTTTCTTT
CASSLQENTEAFF
>NA|TRBJ2-3|TRBV5-1|NA
TGCGCCAGCAGCTTCGAGGGTATACGAGATACGCAGTATTTT
CASSFEGIRDTQYF
>once|TRBJ1-5|TRBV7-2|NA
TGTGCCAGCAGCTTAGCGCGGGGGGGGATTCATCAGCCCCAGCATTTT
CASSLARGGIHQPQHF
>NA|TRBJ2-7|TRBV27|NA
TGTGCCAGCAGTTTATCGGCGGGGGCCCGTTGGGACGAGCAGTACTTC
CASSLSAGARWDEQYF
>NA|TRBJ2-7|TRBV18|NA
TGTGCCAGCTCGGGAAGGGGTATAGAAGAGCAGTACTTC
CASSGRGIEEQYF
>NA|TRBJ1-1|TRBV6-6|NA
TGTGCCAGCAGTCCGGGACGGACAGCAGGGGTGAACACTGAAGCTTTCTTT
CASSPGRTAGVNTEAFF
>NA|TRBJ2-7|TRBV3-1/TRBV3-2|NA
TGTGCCAGCAGCCCCTATAGCGGCTACGAGCAGTACTTC
CASSPYSGYEQYF
>NA|TRBJ2-5|TRBV6-2/TRBV6-3|NA
TGTGCCAGCAGTTACTCGGGGGGACTGGGAGAGACCCAGTACTTC
CASSYSGGLGETQYF
>NA|TRBJ2-7|TRBV6-5|NA
TGTGCCAGCGACGCCAGACAGGAAATATCCTACGAGCAGTACTTC
CASDARQEISYEQYF
>NA|TRBJ1-5|TRBV6-1|NA
TGTGCCAGCAGTGAAGTTTATGGGTTTGTCGACTCAGCAAAGCCCCAGCATTTT
CASSEVYGFVDSAKPQHF
>once|TRBJ2-2|TRBV7-3|NA
TGTGCCAGCAGCTTAGCCGGGGGCGCGAACACCGGGGAGCTGTTTTTT
CASSLAGGANTGELFF
>NA|TRBJ2-7|TRBV4-1|NA
TGCGCCAGCAGCCAAGTCACTCCCAGGCCCTACGAGCAGTACTTC
CASSQVTPRPYEQYF
>NA|TRBJ1-5|TRBV6-5|NA
TGTGCCAGCAGTCGAGGAGGGGGGCAGCCCCAGCATTTT
CASSRGGGQPQHF
>NA|TRBJ2-2|TRBV28|NA
TGTGCCAGCAGGCTCCAGGGTACCGGGGAGCTGTTTTTT
CASRLQGTGELFF
>NA|TRBJ1-5|TRBV28|NA
TGTGCCAGCAGCCCGGCGAGTCGTAATCAGCCCCAGCATTTT
CASSPASRNQPQHF
>NA|TRBJ2-2|TRBV7-7|TRBD1
TGTGCCAGCAGCTTCGTGGGACAGGACACCGGGGAGCTGTTTTTT
CASSFVGQDTGELFF
>NA|TRBJ2-6|TRBV9|NA
TGTGCCAGCAGTGCGAGGGGTACCGGGGCCAACGTCCTGACTTTC
CASSARGTGANVLTF
>NA|TRBJ1-5|TRBV19|NA
TGTGCCAGTTGCGTCGGACAGTATAGCAATCAGCCCCAGCATTTT
CASCVGQYSNQPQHF
>NA|TRBJ1-1|TRBV5-1|NA
TGCGCCAGCAGCTTGGGACAGCGAGTAAACACTGAAGCTTTCTTT
CASSLGQRVNTEAFF
>NA|TRBJ2-1|TRBV27|NA
TGTGCCAGCAGTTCCACGGGCTTGGGGCATAGCTCCTACAATGAGCAGTTCTTC
CASSSTGLGHSSYNEQFF
>NA|TRBJ1-2|TRBV11-2|NA
TGTGCCAGCAGCTTGAGGGGCGGGTACGGCTACACCTTC
CASSLRGGYGYTF